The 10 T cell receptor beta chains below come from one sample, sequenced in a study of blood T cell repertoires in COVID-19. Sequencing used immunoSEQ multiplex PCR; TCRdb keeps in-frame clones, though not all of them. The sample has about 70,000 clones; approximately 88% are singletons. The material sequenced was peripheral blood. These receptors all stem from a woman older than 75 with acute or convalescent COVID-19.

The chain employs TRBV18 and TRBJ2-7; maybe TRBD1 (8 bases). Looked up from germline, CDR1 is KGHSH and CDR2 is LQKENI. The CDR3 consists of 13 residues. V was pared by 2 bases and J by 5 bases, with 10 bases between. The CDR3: CASSPTGGDEQYF. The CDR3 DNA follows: TGTGCCAGCTCACCAACAGGGGGGGACGAGCAGTACTTC.

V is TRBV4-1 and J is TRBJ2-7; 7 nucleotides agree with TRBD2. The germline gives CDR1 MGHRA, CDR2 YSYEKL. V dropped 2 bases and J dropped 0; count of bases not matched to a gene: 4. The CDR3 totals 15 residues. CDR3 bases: TGCGCCAGCAGCCAAACCGGGACTAACTCCTACGAGCAGTACTTC. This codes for CASSQTGTNSYEQYF.

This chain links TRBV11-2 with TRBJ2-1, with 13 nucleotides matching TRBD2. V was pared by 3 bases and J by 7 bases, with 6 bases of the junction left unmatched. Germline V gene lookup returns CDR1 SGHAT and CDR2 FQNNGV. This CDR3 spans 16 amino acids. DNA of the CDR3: TGTGCCAGCAGCTTCCCCGGGACTAGCGGGGTTAATGAGCAGTTCTTC. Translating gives CASSFPGTSGVNEQFF.

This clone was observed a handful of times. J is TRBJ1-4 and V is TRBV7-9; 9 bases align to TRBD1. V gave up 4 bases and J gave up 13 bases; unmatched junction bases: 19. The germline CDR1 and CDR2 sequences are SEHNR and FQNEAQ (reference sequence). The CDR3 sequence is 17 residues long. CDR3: CASSSYFTDRGAIRLFF. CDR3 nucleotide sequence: TGTGCCAGCAGCTCGTACTTTACGGACAGGGGCGCAATTCGACTGTTTTTT.

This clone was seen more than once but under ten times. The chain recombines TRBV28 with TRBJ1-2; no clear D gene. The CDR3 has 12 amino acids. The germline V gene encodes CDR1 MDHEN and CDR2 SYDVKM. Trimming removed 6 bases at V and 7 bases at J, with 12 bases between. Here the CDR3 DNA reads TGTGCCAGCAGGAACTCACGTCTTGGCTACACCTTC. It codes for CASRNSRLGYTF.

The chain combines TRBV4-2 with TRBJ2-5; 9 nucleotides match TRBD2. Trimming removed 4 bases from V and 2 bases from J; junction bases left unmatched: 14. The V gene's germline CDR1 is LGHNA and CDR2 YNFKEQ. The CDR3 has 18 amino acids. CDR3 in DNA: TGTGCCAGCAGCCTCCACGCCAGCGGGGGGCCAGGGCAAGAGACCCAGTACTTC. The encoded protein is CASSLHASGGPGQETQYF.

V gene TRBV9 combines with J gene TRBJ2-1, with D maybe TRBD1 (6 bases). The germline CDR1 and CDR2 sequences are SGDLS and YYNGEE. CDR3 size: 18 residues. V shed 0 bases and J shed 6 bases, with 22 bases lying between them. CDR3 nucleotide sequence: TGTGCCAGCAGCGTAGAAAATCGTGGGGGCGGTTCGGGCAATGAGCAGTTCTTC. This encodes CASSVENRGGGSGNEQFF.

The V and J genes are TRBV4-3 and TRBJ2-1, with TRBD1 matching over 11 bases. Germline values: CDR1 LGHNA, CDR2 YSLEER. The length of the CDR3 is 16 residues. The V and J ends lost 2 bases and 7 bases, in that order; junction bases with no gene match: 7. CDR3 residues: CASSQYIGDRGNEQFF. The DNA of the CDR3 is TGCGCCAGCAGCCAATATATAGGGGACAGGGGGAATGAGCAGTTCTTC.

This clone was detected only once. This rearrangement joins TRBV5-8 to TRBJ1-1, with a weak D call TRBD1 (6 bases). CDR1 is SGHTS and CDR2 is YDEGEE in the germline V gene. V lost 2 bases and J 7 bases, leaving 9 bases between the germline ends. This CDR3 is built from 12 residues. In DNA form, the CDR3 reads TGTGCCAGCAGCTTTAGGACAGTTGAAGCTTTCTTT. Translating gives CASSFRTVEAFF.

This CDR3 is CATTQSWAAGEQFF. CDR3 nucleotide sequence: TGTGCCACCACTCAGTCTTGGGCCGCCGGAGAGCAGTTCTTC. The chain carries TRBV27 and TRBJ2-1; D uncertain. Germline V gene lookup returns CDR1 MNHEY and CDR2 SMNVEV (reference sequence). This CDR3 is 14 amino acids long. Between the trimmed V and J ends, which lost 10 bases and 10 bases, there was a span of 23 bases.